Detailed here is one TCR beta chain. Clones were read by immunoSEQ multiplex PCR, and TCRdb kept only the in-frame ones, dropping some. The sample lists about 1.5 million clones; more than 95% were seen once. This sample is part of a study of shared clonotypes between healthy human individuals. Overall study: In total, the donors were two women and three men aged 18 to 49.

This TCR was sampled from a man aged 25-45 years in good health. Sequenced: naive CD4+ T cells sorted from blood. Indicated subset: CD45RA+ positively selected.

The CDR3 bases are TGTGCCAGCAGCTTCCTAGGGGACGGTGAGCAGTTCTTC. Translating gives CASSFLGDGEQFF. The chain carries TRBV7-3 and TRBJ2-1, with D tentatively TRBD1 or TRBD2 (5 bases each). V dropped 3 bases and J dropped 9 bases, with 12 bases sitting between them. The CDR3 has 13 amino acids. Germline loops: CDR1 SGHTA, CDR2 FQGTGA.